Presented here are 10 T cell receptor beta chains from one specimen sequenced in a study of shared clonotypes between healthy human individuals (dated by TCRdb to between 2020 and 2021). The library was generated by the immunoSEQ multiplex PCR assay. The clones in this table, taken by TCRdb from immuneACCESS, are in-frame only. Not every clone is retained; where verified, under half of the shortfall comes from an unresolved V gene, and the cause of the rest is unknown. This sample has roughly 1.5 million clones in its table, and 95% to 99% of those were observed once. The ten largest clones add up to roughly 0.45% of the sample. Source material: naive CD4+ T cells sorted from blood. The cell subset or site label for this specimen denotes: CD45RA+ positively selected. The receptor set was obtained from a man aged 25-45 years in good health.

V is TRBV10-3 and J is TRBJ2-5; D perhaps matches TRBD1 (6 bases). The CDR3 is 13 amino acids. CDR1 ENHRY and CDR2 SYGVKD come from the germline V gene. V dropped 6 bases and J dropped 5 bases, with 13 bases sitting between them. CDR3 in amino acids: CAISEGHEETQYF. The CDR3 DNA sequence: TGTGCCATCAGCGAGGGACACGAGGAGACCCAGTACTTC.

This chain uses TRBV10-1 with TRBJ2-7; the D gene is possibly TRBD1 (5 bases). This CDR3 contains 12 residues. Germline CDR1 and CDR2: WNHNN and SYGVQD (reference sequence). Trimming pared 4 bases from V and 4 bases from J, leaving 8 bases between. The CDR3 nucleotides read TGCGCCAGCAGTGGGGGCAGATACGAGCAGTACTTC. Protein sequence: CASSGGRYEQYF.

The sample holds one count of this clone. J is TRBJ2-7 and V is TRBV4-3, with 7 bases aligning to TRBD2. Trimming removed 0 bases from V and 4 bases from J; junction bases left unmatched: 6. Germline V gives CDR1 LGHNA, CDR2 YSLEER. The CDR3 length is 15 residues. The CDR3 sequence is CASSQDRGEVYEQYF. The CDR3 nucleotides read TGCGCCAGCAGCCAAGATCGGGGGGAAGTTTACGAGCAGTACTTC.

The V call is TRBV9, the J call TRBJ1-2; D remains unclear. Germline CDR1 reads SGDLS; CDR2 reads YYNGEE. Deletions cut 2 bases from V and 8 bases from J, with 10 bases between. The CDR3 is 12 amino acids. CDR3 amino acids: CASSVPNPGYTF. The CDR3 DNA sequence: TGTGCCAGCAGCGTCCCCAACCCGGGCTACACCTTC. Full variable domain (remainder filled in from reference TRBV9 and TRBJ1-2): DSGVTQTPKHLITATGQRVTLRCSPRSGDLSVYWYQQSLDQGLQFLIQYYNGEERAKGNILERFSAQQFPDLHSELNLSSLELGDSALYFCASSVPNPGYTFGSGTRLTVV.

V usage is TRBV7-9 and J usage is TRBJ2-3, with 7 bases that match TRBD1. This CDR3 is 15 amino acids long. The germline V gene has CDR1 SEHNR and CDR2 FQNEAQ (reference sequence). Germline trimming cut 4 bases from V and 6 bases from J; bases unmatched to any gene: 10. The CDR3: CASSSGIQGSDTQYF. CDR3 sequence (DNA): TGTGCCAGCAGCTCCGGAATACAGGGGTCGGATACGCAGTATTTT.

The rearrangement links TRBV19 to TRBJ2-1; D might be TRBD2 (5 bases). V lost 2 bases and J 9 bases, leaving 17 bases between the germline ends. Germline V gene lookup returns CDR1 LNHDA and CDR2 SQIVND (reference sequence). This CDR3 region has 15 residues. The CDR3 region is CASSISAAGSFEQFF. The CDR3 DNA reads as TGTGCCAGTAGTATAAGCGCTGCGGGCAGTTTTGAGCAGTTCTTC.

This sequence joins TRBV29-1 and TRBJ2-5; 7 nucleotides agree with TRBD2. Per germline, CDR1 SQVTM and CDR2 ANQGSEA. This CDR3 spans 15 amino acids. V shed 7 bases and J 3 bases; nucleotides not matched to a gene: 14. The CDR3 protein is CSAGPLEAGKETQYF. In DNA, the CDR3 is TGCAGCGCCGGTCCGTTGGAAGCGGGAAAAGAGACCCAGTACTTC.

CDR3: CASSQGTVLSGNTIYF. The DNA for the CDR3 is TGCGCCAGCAGCCAAGGGACAGTCCTCTCTGGAAACACCATATATTTT. This chain links TRBV4-1 with TRBJ1-3, with a possible D match to TRBD1 (6 bases). This CDR3 spans 16 amino acids. V gave up 1 base and J gave up 0 bases, with 10 bases separating them. The germline gives CDR1 MGHRA, CDR2 YSYEKL.

This chain uses TRBV11-2 with TRBJ1-1; TRBD1 is a possible D gene (5 bases). The length of the CDR3 is 16 residues. V was clipped by 5 bases and J by 6 bases, with 22 bases between them. In germline, CDR1 is SGHAT, CDR2 FQNNGV. The CDR3 is CASSPRWGIGSAEAFF. The CDR3 nucleotides are TGTGCCAGCAGCCCAAGATGGGGGATCGGGAGCGCTGAAGCTTTCTTT.

This chain links TRBV7-9 with TRBJ1-4; TRBD1 agrees at 7 bases. V lost 5 bases to trimming and J lost 7 bases; unmatched junction nucleotides: 10. This CDR3 region has 15 residues. Germline CDR1 is SEHNR and CDR2 is FQNEAQ (reference sequence). The CDR3 bases are TGTGCCAGCAGCATCGACAGGGATTTGAGTGAAAAACTGTTTTTT. It encodes CASSIDRDLSEKLFF.